This is a list of T cell receptor beta chains from one sample in a study of shared clonotypes between healthy human individuals. Data came from immunoSEQ multiplex PCR; TCRdb stores just in-frame clones and leaves some out. Altogether about 380,000 clones are present, just over 95% being singletons, with the ten largest covering about 0.32%. Specimen: memory CD8+ T cells sorted from blood. Source of these receptors: a man aged 25 to 45 in good health. The CDR3 runs from the conserved cysteine through the conserved F or W. Clone size is stated in some rows and not others, as once, few, many or a class when expanded.

V: TRBV28
size: .
J: TRBJ2-3
CDR3: CASSLTDTQYF

V: TRBV25-1
size: .
J: TRBJ2-3
CDR3: CASSDPGHTDTQYF

V: TRBV6-1
size: .
J: TRBJ1-4
CDR3: CASSEAGTGTATNEKLFF

V: TRBV2
size: .
J: TRBJ2-3
CDR3: CASSVTGLAIQSTDTQYF

V: TRBV6-5
size: .
J: TRBJ2-7
CDR3: CASSSSPAGAYEQYF

V: TRBV4-2
size: .
J: TRBJ2-1
CDR3: CASSQFSASSYNEQFF

V: TRBV11-3
size: .
J: TRBJ2-1
CDR3: CASSSSGYNEQFF

V: TRBV6-1
size: .
J: TRBJ1-3
CDR3: CASSPDSGNTIYF

V: TRBV18
size: .
J: TRBJ1-1
CDR3: CASSLGQGTEAFF

V: TRBV5-1
size: .
J: TRBJ2-7
CDR3: CASKLAGGSGYEQYF

V: TRBV4-1
size: .
J: TRBJ2-5
CDR3: CASSQEGGQETQYF

V: TRBV5-8
size: .
J: TRBJ1-5
CDR3: CASSLEMGTQPQHF

V: TRBV11-2
size: .
J: TRBJ1-3
CDR3: CASSLDLGNTIYF

V: TRBV4-1
size: .
J: TRBJ1-4
CDR3: CASSTTPGGSVRTEKLFF

V: TRBV9
size: .
J: TRBJ1-3
CDR3: CASSLGVGNTIYF

V: TRBV5-6
size: .
J: TRBJ2-3
CDR3: CASRTRVRADTQYF

V: TRBV11-2
size: once
J: TRBJ2-4
CDR3: CASSLNLNIQYF

V: TRBV7-2
size: .
J: TRBJ2-1
CDR3: CASSPPRGEQFF

V: TRBV30
size: .
J: TRBJ1-1
CDR3: CAWDRVRTEAFF

V: TRBV6-5
size: .
J: TRBJ1-4
CDR3: CASSYSNGWRGEKLFF

V: TRBV19
size: .
J: TRBJ2-7
CDR3: CASSISWDSYYEQYF

V: TRBV19
size: .
J: TRBJ1-4
CDR3: CASSPTGTVNEKLFF

V: TRBV7-9
size: .
J: TRBJ2-5
CDR3: CASSLLRGETQYF

V: TRBV7-9
size: .
J: TRBJ1-5
CDR3: CASSLDGYSNQPQHF

V: TRBV6-1
size: .
J: TRBJ2-7
CDR3: CASRGGGTYEQYF

V: TRBV13
size: once
J: TRBJ2-1
CDR3: CASSVPTSGRVKKFF

V: TRBV20-1
size: .
J: TRBJ2-7
CDR3: CSARDSYEQYF

V: TRBV6-1
size: .
J: TRBJ2-2
CDR3: CASSAYGQVPSNTGELFF

V: TRBV5-1
size: .
J: TRBJ2-7
CDR3: CASSLSGSYYEQYF

V: TRBV28
size: .
J: TRBJ1-2
CDR3: CASSPPSGSSLYGYTF

V: TRBV7-9
size: .
J: TRBJ1-1
CDR3: CASSATGNTEAFF

V: TRBV6-1
size: .
J: TRBJ1-5
CDR3: CASSAGYSNQPQHF

V: TRBV7-9
size: .
J: TRBJ1-2
CDR3: CASSLADRGSGYTF

V: TRBV28
size: once
J: TRBJ1-5
CDR3: CASSFRLTPNQPQHF

V: TRBV30
size: .
J: TRBJ1-2
CDR3: CAWSEGAPYGYTF

V: TRBV5-5
size: .
J: TRBJ2-2
CDR3: CASSLAMNTGELFF

V: TRBV7-6
size: .
J: TRBJ2-4
CDR3: CASSLAGILAKNIQYF

V: TRBV7-2
size: .
J: TRBJ1-1
CDR3: CASSSDRVTEAFF

V: TRBV2
size: once
J: TRBJ1-2
CDR3: CASSARKGYTF

V: TRBV6-5
size: .
J: TRBJ2-1
CDR3: CASSTGTSGSDEQFF

V: TRBV2
size: .
J: TRBJ1-1
CDR3: CASSVDRAGTEAFF

V: TRBV6-1
size: once
J: TRBJ1-5
CDR3: CASSGGYQPQHF

V: TRBV28
size: .
J: TRBJ1-1
CDR3: CASSLWGGPNTEAFF

V: TRBV5-1
size: .
J: TRBJ1-5
CDR3: CASSEDGLDQPQHF

V: TRBV9
size: .
J: TRBJ2-7
CDR3: CASSVAETGYEQYF

V: TRBV13
size: .
J: TRBJ1-2
CDR3: CASSLVGPTGGGYTF

V: TRBV10-3
size: .
J: TRBJ2-7
CDR3: CAISGTPSGDSYEQYF

V: TRBV6-5
size: .
J: TRBJ2-3
CDR3: CASSYGTPNTDTQYF